Listed below are T cell receptor beta chains from one sample, sequenced in a study of tumor-infiltrating lymphocytes in primary liver carcinoma. TCRdb recomputed calls from the multiplex PCR reads with MiXCR, one row per CDR3 protein. The sample holds about 130,000 distinct CDR3 sequences, roughly three fifths seen once. The specimen sequenced was liver tumor tissue from sampling region 3. These receptor sequences come from a woman aged 55 to 70 with primary liver carcinoma and hepatitis B virus infection. Both conserved end residues are part of each CDR3. Fields, in order: D gene, V gene, J gene, clone size, CDR3 protein, CDR3 DNA. A D gene is named only where the DNA matches it firmly. Clone size is shown for a subset of rows, as once, few, many or a class of expanded clone.

d_gene: -; v_gene: TRBV12-3/TRBV12-4; j_gene: TRBJ1-4; abundance: -; CDR3aa: CTSSLRRGDEKLFF; CDR3nt: TGTACCAGCAGCCTCCGGCGGGGGGATGAAAAACTGTTTTTT
d_gene: -; v_gene: TRBV5-1; j_gene: TRBJ2-7; abundance: few; CDR3aa: CASSLNQGGEQYF; CDR3nt: TGCGCCAGCAGCTTGAACCAGGGTGGCGAGCAGTACTTC
d_gene: TRBD2; v_gene: TRBV11-2; j_gene: TRBJ2-7; abundance: -; CDR3aa: CASSVDLPSGRSHEQYF; CDR3nt: TGTGCCAGTAGCGTAGATCTCCCTAGCGGGAGGAGCCACGAGCAGTACTTC
d_gene: TRBD1; v_gene: TRBV12-3/TRBV12-4; j_gene: TRBJ1-6; abundance: many; CDR3aa: CASSYDRGLAPLHF; CDR3nt: TGTGCCAGCAGTTACGACAGGGGGCTGGCACCCCTCCACTTT
d_gene: -; v_gene: TRBV29-1; j_gene: TRBJ1-4; abundance: -; CDR3aa: CSVGARGDEKLFF; CDR3nt: TGCAGCGTTGGGGCAAGGGGCGATGAAAAACTGTTTTTT
d_gene: -; v_gene: TRBV5-4; j_gene: TRBJ2-5; abundance: many; CDR3aa: CASSLEFSQETQYF; CDR3nt: TGTGCCAGCAGCTTGGAGTTCTCACAAGAGACCCAGTACTTC
d_gene: TRBD2; v_gene: TRBV7-2; j_gene: TRBJ2-3; abundance: -; CDR3aa: CVSSFGTSKADTQYF; CDR3nt: TGTGTCAGCAGCTTCGGGACTAGCAAGGCAGATACGCAGTATTTT
d_gene: -; v_gene: TRBV29-1; j_gene: TRBJ2-2; abundance: once; CDR3aa: CSIYAGTGELFF; CDR3nt: TGCAGCATCTATGCGGGAACCGGGGAGCTGTTTTTT
d_gene: -; v_gene: TRBV6-1; j_gene: TRBJ2-1; abundance: many; CDR3aa: CASSGEVADYNEQFF; CDR3nt: TGTGCCAGCAGTGGTGAGGTAGCGGACTACAATGAGCAGTTCTTC
d_gene: TRBD1; v_gene: TRBV6-6; j_gene: TRBJ2-3; abundance: -; CDR3aa: CVSNPGGVNTQYF; CDR3nt: TGTGTCAGCAACCCAGGGGGCGTTAATACGCAGTATTTT
d_gene: -; v_gene: TRBV11-1; j_gene: TRBJ2-7; abundance: -; CDR3aa: CDSSLARSYEQYF; CDR3nt: TGTGACAGCAGCCTAGCCAGGAGTTACGAGCAGTACTTC
d_gene: -; v_gene: TRBV20-1; j_gene: TRBJ2-7; abundance: -; CDR3aa: CSVRDWAAKSSYEQYF; CDR3nt: TGCAGTGTTAGAGATTGGGCGGCCAAGAGCTCCTACGAGCAGTACTTC
d_gene: -; v_gene: TRBV11-2; j_gene: TRBJ2-7; abundance: once; CDR3aa: CVSSSTVGTYEQYF; CDR3nt: TGTGTCAGCAGCTCTACAGTCGGGACCTACGAGCAATACTTC
d_gene: -; v_gene: TRBV5-4; j_gene: TRBJ2-3; abundance: many; CDR3aa: CASSLGMLSSTDTQYF; CDR3nt: TGTGCCAGCAGCTTGGGGATGCTCTCTAGCACAGATACGCAGTATTTT
d_gene: -; v_gene: TRBV6-6; j_gene: TRBJ2-1; abundance: -; CDR3aa: CTSMRSKYNEQFF; CDR3nt: TGTACCAGCATGAGGTCAAAATACAATGAGCAGTTCTTC
d_gene: -; v_gene: TRBV11-3; j_gene: TRBJ1-5; abundance: -; CDR3aa: CASSPGQNQPEHF; CDR3nt: TGTGCCAGCAGCCCCGGACAGAATCAGCCCGAGCATTTT
d_gene: TRBD1; v_gene: TRBV10-3; j_gene: TRBJ2-5; abundance: -; CDR3aa: CAIMRTGGQETQYF; CDR3nt: TGTGCCATCATGAGGACAGGGGGACAAGAGACCCAGTACTTC
d_gene: TRBD1; v_gene: TRBV6-5; j_gene: TRBJ1-1; abundance: -; CDR3aa: CASRRQGVLRTEAFF; CDR3nt: TGTGCCAGCAGGAGACAGGGGGTGCTGCGTACTGAAGCGTTCTTT
d_gene: TRBD1; v_gene: TRBV29-1; j_gene: TRBJ2-3; abundance: -; CDR3aa: CSVSGTGASDTQYF; CDR3nt: TGCAGCGTTTCCGGGACAGGGGCGTCAGATACGCAGTATTTT
d_gene: -; v_gene: TRBV11-2; j_gene: TRBJ2-4; abundance: -; CDR3aa: CAVSPESKNIQYF; CDR3nt: TGTGCCGTTTCACCAGAGTCCAAAAACATTCAGTACTTC
d_gene: -; v_gene: TRBV5-4; j_gene: TRBJ2-5; abundance: -; CDR3aa: CASKSPGVTGENQYF; CDR3nt: TGTGCCAGCAAATCACCTGGGGTGACGGGAGAGAACCAGTACTTC
d_gene: -; v_gene: TRBV12-3/TRBV12-4; j_gene: TRBJ2-7; abundance: -; CDR3aa: CASSRDQLTYEKYF; CDR3nt: TGTGCCAGCAGTCGGGACCAGTTAACCTACGAGAAGTACTTC
d_gene: -; v_gene: TRBV10-2; j_gene: TRBJ2-3; abundance: many; CDR3aa: CASSAGRAVDTQYF; CDR3nt: TGCGCCAGCAGTGCTGGCAGGGCGGTAGATACGCAGTATTTT
d_gene: -; v_gene: TRBV12-3/TRBV12-4; j_gene: TRBJ2-6; abundance: many; CDR3aa: CASSLSGFGANVLTF; CDR3nt: TGTGCCAGCAGTTTGTCGGGGTTTGGGGCCAACGTCCTGACTTTC
d_gene: TRBD2; v_gene: TRBV7-9; j_gene: TRBJ2-7; abundance: -; CDR3aa: CASSPSRALAGGSSEQYF; CDR3nt: TGCGCCAGCAGCCCCAGCCGAGCACTAGCGGGAGGGTCTAGCGAGCAGTACTTC
d_gene: TRBD1; v_gene: TRBV12-3/TRBV12-4; j_gene: TRBJ1-5; abundance: -; CDR3aa: CDSSRTGEGNQPQHF; CDR3nt: TGTGACAGCAGTCGGACAGGGGAAGGAAATCAGCCCCAGCATTTC
d_gene: -; v_gene: TRBV6-6; j_gene: TRBJ1-1; abundance: once; CDR3aa: CASNRDNWSTETFF; CDR3nt: TGTGCCAGCAACCGGGACAACTGGAGTACTGAAACTTTCTTT
d_gene: -; v_gene: TRBV4-2; j_gene: TRBJ2-7; abundance: -; CDR3aa: CASRQSGAYEQYF; CDR3nt: TGCGCCAGCCGCCAATCAGGGGCCTACGAGCAGTACTTC
d_gene: -; v_gene: TRBV29-1; j_gene: TRBJ1-2; abundance: -; CDR3aa: CSVEVGPLSGYGHTF; CDR3nt: TGCAGCGTTGAAGTAGGGCCCCTTTCGGGCTATGGCCACACCTTC
d_gene: -; v_gene: TRBV10-3; j_gene: TRBJ2-3; abundance: -; CDR3aa: CAIKGTDTQYF; CDR3nt: TGTGCCATCAAGGGCACAGATACGCAGTATTTT
d_gene: -; v_gene: TRBV7-9; j_gene: TRBJ1-1; abundance: many; CDR3aa: CASSSGFFTEAFF; CDR3nt: TGTGCCAGCAGCTCGGGGTTCTTCACTGAAGCTTTCTTT
d_gene: -; v_gene: TRBV19; j_gene: TRBJ1-2; abundance: -; CDR3aa: CASSLSPLYGYTF; CDR3nt: TGTGCCAGTAGCCTATCACCTCTCTATGGCTACACCTTC
d_gene: TRBD2; v_gene: TRBV19; j_gene: TRBJ2-3; abundance: -; CDR3aa: CTSSGTSGSTDTQYF; CDR3nt: TGTACCAGTAGCGGGACTAGCGGGAGTACAGATACGCAGTATTTT
d_gene: TRBD1; v_gene: TRBV7-8; j_gene: TRBJ1-2; abundance: many; CDR3aa: CASSLEDRVRGYTF; CDR3nt: TGTGCCAGCAGCTTAGAAGACAGGGTTCGTGGCTACACCTTC
d_gene: TRBD2; v_gene: TRBV11-2; j_gene: TRBJ2-5; abundance: -; CDR3aa: CASSYTAGKTQYF; CDR3nt: TGTGCTAGCAGCTATACAGCGGGGAAGACCCAGTACTTC
d_gene: -; v_gene: TRBV10-1; j_gene: TRBJ1-5; abundance: -; CDR3aa: CASSQDSGQPQHF; CDR3nt: TGCGCCAGCAGTCAGGATAGCGGTCAGCCCCAGCACTTT
d_gene: -; v_gene: TRBV10-3; j_gene: TRBJ2-2; abundance: -; CDR3aa: CAAGSNTGEDTGQLFF; CDR3nt: TGTGCCGCTGGGAGCAACACAGGGGAGGACACCGGGCAGCTGTTTTTT
d_gene: -; v_gene: TRBV7-3; j_gene: TRBJ2-6; abundance: once; CDR3aa: CASSLSQDCSGANVLTF; CDR3nt: TGTGCCAGCAGCTTAAGCCAGGACTGCTCTGGGGCCAACGTCCTGACTTTC
d_gene: TRBD1; v_gene: TRBV13; j_gene: TRBJ2-2; abundance: many; CDR3aa: CASSRWTGIDTGELFF; CDR3nt: TGTGCCAGCAGCCGATGGACAGGGATCGACACCGGGGAGCTGTTTTTT
d_gene: -; v_gene: TRBV5-4; j_gene: TRBJ1-2; abundance: -; CDR3aa: CASSWGGRQGNYGYTF; CDR3nt: TGTGCCAGCAGCTGGGGGGGGAGGCAGGGTAACTATGGCTACACCTTC
d_gene: TRBD1; v_gene: TRBV5-1; j_gene: TRBJ1-2; abundance: few; CDR3aa: CASSEPGQGARGYTF; CDR3nt: TGCGCCAGCAGCGAACCGGGACAGGGGGCGCGGGGCTACACCTTC
d_gene: -; v_gene: TRBV18; j_gene: TRBJ2-3; abundance: -; CDR3aa: CASSPPGRTYTQYF; CDR3nt: TGTGCCAGCTCACCTCCCGGACGCACATATACACAGTATTTT
d_gene: -; v_gene: TRBV11-2; j_gene: TRBJ1-1; abundance: -; CDR3aa: CASSPHRYGHLRFRGYEAFF; CDR3nt: TGTGCCAGCAGCCCACATCGGTACGGACACCTTCGCTTTCGGGGCTATGAAGCTTTCTTT
d_gene: -; v_gene: TRBV11-1; j_gene: TRBJ2-2; abundance: once; CDR3aa: CASSLGTGELFF; CDR3nt: TGCGCTAGCAGCTTAGGAACCGGGGAGCTGTTTTTT
d_gene: TRBD1; v_gene: TRBV11-2; j_gene: TRBJ2-5; abundance: medium-sized; CDR3aa: CASSLRTGEGETQYF; CDR3nt: TGTGCCAGCAGCTTAAGGACAGGGGAAGGGGAGACCCAGTACTTC
d_gene: TRBD1; v_gene: TRBV4-1; j_gene: TRBJ2-3; abundance: -; CDR3aa: CAGSRSSVGTGLDMQYF; CDR3nt: TGCGCCGGCAGCCGTTCGTCCGTAGGGACAGGGTTGGATATGCAGTATTTT